This note documents a single T cell receptor beta chain sequence. Assay: immunoSEQ multiplex PCR; the TCRdb copy retains only in-frame clones and omits some. The sample has some 130,000 clones, approximately 89% seen once; the top ten hold approximately 8%. The CDR3 totals 15 residues. Deletions cut 0 bases from V and 0 bases from J, with 10 bases between. In germline, CDR1 is SGDLS, CDR2 YYNGEE. The data originate from a study of control samples from healthy donors and cancer patients. This TCR was recovered from a man aged 50 to 60 with head and neck cancer. The V and J genes are TRBV9 and TRBJ2-7; D is unclear. The sample comprised PBMCs. The CDR3 sequence: CASSVGVDSSYEQYF. CDR3 nucleotide sequence: TGTGCCAGCAGCGTAGGCGTCGATTCCTCCTACGAGCAGTACTTC.